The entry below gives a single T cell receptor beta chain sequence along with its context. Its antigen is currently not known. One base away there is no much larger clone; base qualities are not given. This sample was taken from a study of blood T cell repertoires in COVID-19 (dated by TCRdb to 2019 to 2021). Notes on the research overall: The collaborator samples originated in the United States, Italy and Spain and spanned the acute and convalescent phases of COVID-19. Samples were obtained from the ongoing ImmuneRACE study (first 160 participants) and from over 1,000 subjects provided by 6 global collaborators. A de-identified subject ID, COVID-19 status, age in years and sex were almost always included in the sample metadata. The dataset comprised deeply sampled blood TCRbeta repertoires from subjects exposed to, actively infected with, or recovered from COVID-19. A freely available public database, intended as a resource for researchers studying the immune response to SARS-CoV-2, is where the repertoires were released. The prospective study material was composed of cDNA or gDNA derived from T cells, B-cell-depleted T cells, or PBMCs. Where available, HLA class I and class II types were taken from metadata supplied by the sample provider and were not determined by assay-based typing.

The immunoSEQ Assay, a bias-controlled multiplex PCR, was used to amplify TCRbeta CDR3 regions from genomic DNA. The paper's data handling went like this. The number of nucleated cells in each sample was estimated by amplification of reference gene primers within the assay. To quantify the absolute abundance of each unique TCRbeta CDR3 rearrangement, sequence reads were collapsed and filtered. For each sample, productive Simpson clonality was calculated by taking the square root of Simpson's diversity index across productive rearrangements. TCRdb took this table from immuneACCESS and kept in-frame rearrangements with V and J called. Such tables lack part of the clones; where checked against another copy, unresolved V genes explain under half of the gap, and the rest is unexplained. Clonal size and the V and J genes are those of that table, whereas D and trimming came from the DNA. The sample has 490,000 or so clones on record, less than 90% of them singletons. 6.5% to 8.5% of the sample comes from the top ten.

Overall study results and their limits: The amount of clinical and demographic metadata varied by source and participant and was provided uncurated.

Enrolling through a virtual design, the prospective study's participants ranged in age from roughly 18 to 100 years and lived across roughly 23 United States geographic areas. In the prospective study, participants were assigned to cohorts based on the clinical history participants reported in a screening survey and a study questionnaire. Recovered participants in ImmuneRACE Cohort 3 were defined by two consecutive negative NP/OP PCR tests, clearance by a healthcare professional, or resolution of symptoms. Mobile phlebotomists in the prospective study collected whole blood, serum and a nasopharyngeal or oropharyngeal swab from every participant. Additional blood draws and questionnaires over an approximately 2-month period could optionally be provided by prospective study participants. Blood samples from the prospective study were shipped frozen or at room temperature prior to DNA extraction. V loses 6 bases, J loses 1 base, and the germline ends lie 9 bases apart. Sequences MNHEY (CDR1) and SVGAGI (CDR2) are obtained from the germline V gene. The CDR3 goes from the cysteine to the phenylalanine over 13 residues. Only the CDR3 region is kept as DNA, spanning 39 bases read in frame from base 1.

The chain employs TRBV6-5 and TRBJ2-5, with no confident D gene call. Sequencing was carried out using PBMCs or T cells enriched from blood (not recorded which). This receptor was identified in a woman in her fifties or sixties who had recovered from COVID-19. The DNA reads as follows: TGTGCCAGCAGGGCACCCATCCAAGAGACCCAGTACTTC. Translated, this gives CASRAPIQETQYF.